The 7 T cell receptor beta chains below come from one sample, sequenced in a study of blood T cell repertoires in COVID-19. Profiling relied on immunoSEQ multiplex PCR, and the TCRdb table lists in-frame clones only, not all of them. The profile shows a few hundred thousand clones, around 90% of them singletons. The source material was peripheral blood. The receptors shown here come from a middle-aged man with acute or convalescent COVID-19.

The chain couples TRBV29-1 to TRBJ2-7; a possible D gene is TRBD2 (5 bases). The germline V gene has CDR1 SQVTM and CDR2 ANQGSEA. The CDR3 totals 14 residues. The V and J ends lost 4 bases and 0 bases respectively, with 13 bases between them. The CDR3 coding sequence is TGCAGCGTTGTCGGCCAGCGGAGCTCCTACGAGCAGTACTTC. Its translation: CSVVGQRSSYEQYF.

This rearrangement joins TRBV18 to TRBJ2-3; 10 bases line up with TRBD1. The CDR3 totals 16 residues. V lost 2 bases and J lost 5; bases outside the gene matches: 7. From germline, CDR1 is KGHSH and CDR2 LQKENI. The chain's CDR3 is CASSPRRQGAKDTQYF. CDR3 nucleotides: TGTGCCAGCTCACCAAGGAGACAGGGGGCGAAAGATACGCAGTATTTT.

This clone was seen at least ten times. V gene TRBV11-2 combines with J gene TRBJ2-7, with D possibly matching TRBD2 (6 bases). Germline V lookup: CDR1 SGHAT, CDR2 FQNNGV. V was trimmed by 2 bases and J by 0 bases, leaving 11 bases between them. This CDR3 spans 15 amino acids. CDR3 coding DNA: TGTGCCAGCAGCTTACGAGCGGGTAACTCCTACGAGCAGTACTTC. Residues: CASSLRAGNSYEQYF.

This chain uses TRBV4-1 with TRBJ1-1; the D is unclear. The germline V gene encodes CDR1 MGHRA and CDR2 YSYEKL. Trimming left V 3 bases short and J 3 bases short, with 5 bases between. CDR3 length: 12 amino acids. DNA for the CDR3: TGCGCCAGCAGCCAGTCTCACACTGAAGCTTTCTTT. This gives the protein CASSQSHTEAFF.

The chain carries TRBV10-3 and TRBJ1-2; TRBD1 might be the D (5 bases). V was clipped by 2 bases and J by 4 bases, with 8 bases between them. There are 13 residues in the CDR3. CDR1 ENHRY and CDR2 SYGVKD come from the germline V gene. The CDR3 protein is CAISERDSYGYTF. The DNA for the CDR3 is TGTGCCATCAGTGAGAGAGACAGCTATGGCTACACCTTC.

The CDR3 DNA reads as TGTGCCAGCAGTGAGGAAAGCCGGGGGTATGGCTACACCTTC. The encoded protein is CASSEESRGYGYTF. The genes are TRBV6-4 and TRBJ1-2; weak D call: TRBD1 (5 bases). The CDR3 covers 14 residues. Trimming took off 3 bases at V and 5 bases at J, with 13 bases between the two ends. CDR1 MRHNA and CDR2 SNTAGT come from the germline V gene.

This chain links TRBV3-1 (or the pseudogene TRBV3-2) with TRBJ2-2; D is uncertain. V lost 1 base and J 7 bases, leaving 7 bases between the germline ends. Germline values: CDR1 LGHDT, CDR2 YNNKEL (reference sequence). The CDR3 has 13 amino acids. The CDR3 loop is CASSQVRSGELFF. The CDR3 DNA reads TGTGCCAGCAGCCAAGTGAGGAGCGGGGAGCTGTTTTTT.